These 29 T cell receptor beta chains were sequenced from one sample in a study of vaccination and CD4 T cells after COVID-19. With the Oncomine TCR Beta short-read assay, DNA from cultured CD4+ T cells was sequenced. MiXCR, run by TCRdb on the PCR reads, gives a single entry per CDR3 protein. The data hold 5,800 or so distinct CDR3 sequences, with roughly 68% observed a single time. Treatment noted: approximately nine-day PBMC culture with coronavirus spike peptide pools or control peptides (ViraFEST assay). What these receptors recognize is not known. Sequencing was performed on CD4+ T cells from blood, cultured in vitro. The origin of the receptors is a human donor who had recovered from COVID-19.

V and J are TRBV20-1 and TRBJ1-5, with 9 bases lining up with TRBD1. This CDR3 spans 14 amino acids. Germline V CDR1 and CDR2: DFQATT, SNEGSKA (reference sequence). V dropped 6 bases and J dropped 5; count of bases not matched to a gene: 8. The CDR3 nucleotides are TGCAGTGCCAAGACAGGGGGAGGAGATCAGCCCCAGCATTTT. This sequence encodes CSAKTGGGDQPQHF.

This sequence joins TRBV7-2 and TRBJ2-5; no definite D call. The germline gives CDR1 SGHTA, CDR2 FQGNSA. This CDR3 is 11 amino acids long. Between the trimmed V and J ends, which lost 3 bases and 4 bases, there was a span of 3 bases. CDR3 sequence (DNA): TGTGCCAGCAGCTTCGGAGAGACCCAGTACTTC. Amino acid sequence: CASSFGETQYF. The full variable domain, its missing parts supplied by reference TRBV7-2 and TRBJ2-5, is GAGVSQSPSNKVTEKGKDVELRCDPISGHTALYWYRQSLGQGLEFLIYFQGNSAPDKSGLPSDRFSAERTGGSVSTLTIQRTQQEDSAVYLCASSFGETQYFGPGTRLLVL.

Concerning this clonotype: A read error may account for a junction end that differs from germline. The CDR3 spells CASGGQGNEKLFF. The CDR3 nucleotides read TGCGCCAGCGGGGGACAGGGTAATGAAAAACTGTTTTTT. The chain employs TRBV6-1 and TRBJ1-4; TRBD1 aligns across 9 bases. The V gene's germline CDR1 is MNHNS and CDR2 SASEGT. This CDR3 is built from 13 residues.

Here the CDR3 reads CASSLDMTYEQYF. The CDR3, as DNA: TGTGCCAGCAGCCTAGACATGACCTACGAGCAGTACTTC. This chain connects TRBV5-4 to TRBJ2-7, with unresolved D. The germline gives CDR1 SGHNT, CDR2 YYREEE (reference sequence). This CDR3 has 13 residues. V was trimmed by 4 bases and J by 2 bases, leaving 10 bases between them.

This clonotype was counted between two and nine times. This chain uses TRBV7-9 with TRBJ1-1; no definite D call. Trimming stripped 1 base from V and 0 bases from J, with 6 bases between. Germline V gene data show CDR1 as SEHNR and CDR2 as FQNEAQ (reference sequence). The CDR3 consists of 14 residues. CDR3: CASSLVQVNTEAFF. CDR3 coding DNA: TGTGCCAGCAGCTTAGTTCAGGTGAACACTGAAGCTTTCTTT.

The CDR3: CATSSTTLPTEAFF. The CDR3 DNA reads as TGTGCCACCAGTTCAACTACACTGCCCACTGAAGCTTTCTTT. The chain uses TRBV24-1 and TRBJ1-1; D is ambiguous. Germline-derived CDR1 and CDR2 are KGHDR and SFDVKD. V lost 6 bases and J lost 4, with 14 bases in between. The CDR3 sequence is 14 residues long.

The rearrangement links TRBV20-1 to TRBJ2-4; D may be TRBD1 (5 bases). CDR1 and CDR2 from the germline V gene are DFQATT and SNEGSKA (reference sequence). V was cut by 6 bases and J by 0 bases, with 12 bases left in between. This CDR3 has 14 amino acids. Here the CDR3 DNA reads TGCAGTGCAAATGACAGACTAGCCAAAAACATTCAGTACTTC. Translation gives CSANDRLAKNIQYF.

This clonotype was seen a handful of times. This sequence joins TRBV20-1 and TRBJ1-2; no reliable D call. Trimming left V 1 base short and J 8 bases short, with 14 bases between. Looked up from germline, CDR1 is DFQATT and CDR2 is SNEGSKA (reference sequence). The CDR3 loop spans 13 amino acids. CDR3 residues: CSARVGLVRGYTF. The CDR3, as DNA: TGCAGTGCTAGAGTAGGGCTGGTAAGGGGCTACACCTTC.

The V call is TRBV7-2, the J call TRBJ1-1; D uncertain. Germline V lookup: CDR1 SGHTA, CDR2 FQGNSA. V gave up 3 bases and J gave up 6 bases, with 14 bases separating them. The CDR3 length is 14 residues. The CDR3 region is CASSFPILGAEAFF. CDR3 nucleotide sequence: TGTGCCAGCAGCTTCCCAATATTGGGCGCTGAAGCTTTCTTT.

The V gene is TRBV5-6, the J gene TRBJ1-2; D gene uncertain. V was trimmed by 0 bases and J by 2 bases, leaving 5 bases between them. Germline CDR1 reads SGHDT; CDR2 reads YYEEEE. The CDR3 covers 13 residues. In nucleotides, the CDR3 is TGTGCCAGCAGCTTGGGCAGGAACTATGGCTACACCTTC. Translating gives CASSLGRNYGYTF.

V and J are TRBV20-1 and TRBJ1-1; 7 positions match TRBD1. The CDR3 contains 13 residues. Per germline, CDR1 DFQATT and CDR2 SNEGSKA (reference sequence). The J segment lost 1 base and the V segment lost 5 bases, leaving 4 bases of the junction unmatched. This CDR3 reads CSAWDSWNTEAFF. CDR3 bases: TGCAGTGCTTGGGACAGCTGGAACACTGAAGCTTTCTTT.

The CDR3 protein is CSAPPSSGTDTQYF. The CDR3 nucleotides are TGCAGTGCCCCCCCGAGTTCGGGCACAGATACGCAGTATTTT. This chain links TRBV20-1 with TRBJ2-3, with D hard to call. Looked up from germline, CDR1 is DFQATT and CDR2 is SNEGSKA (reference sequence). Trimming pared 6 bases from V and 1 base from J, leaving 14 bases between. This CDR3 contains 14 residues.

Notes on this clonotype: The junction and the germline gene differ at one end; a read error may be behind it. The chain links TRBV12-5 to TRBJ2-7; TRBD1 or TRBD2 may be the D gene (5 bases each). The germline V gene has CDR1 LGHNT and CDR2 FRNRAP. The CDR3 runs to 12 residues. The CDR3 region has the DNA TGTGCTAGTGGCACGTCTGGGGCAGCGGACAACTTC. Its protein product is CASGTSGAADNF.

This clonotype appeared a single time. The rearrangement uses TRBV7-2 and TRBJ2-2, with a weak D call TRBD1 (6 bases). V was shortened by 5 bases and J by 2 bases, with 12 bases between the two germline ends. The CDR3 covers 15 residues. Germline V CDR1 and CDR2: SGHTA, FQGNSA. The CDR3 DNA is TGTGCCAGCAGCACCAGGGGATTCAACACCGGGGAGCTGTTTTTT. Residues: CASSTRGFNTGELFF.

The chain links TRBV28 to TRBJ1-4; possibly TRBD1 for D (5 bases). Trimming took 4 bases from V and 3 from J, leaving 12 bases between them. The length of the CDR3 is 15 residues. CDR1 and CDR2 from the germline V gene are MDHEN and SYDVKM. CDR3 residues: CASSSPARANEKLFF. The CDR3 coding sequence is TGTGCCAGCAGTTCTCCTGCCAGGGCTAATGAAAAACTGTTTTTT.

The chain employs TRBV4-1 and TRBJ1-6; maybe TRBD1 (6 bases). The CDR3 spans 15 residues. The V gene's germline CDR1 is MGHRA and CDR2 YSYEKL. V lost 4 bases and J lost 5, with 12 bases in between. CDR3 DNA sequence: TGCGCCAGCAGCCGGCGGACAGAAGATAATTCACCCCTCCACTTT. This encodes CASSRRTEDNSPLHF.

The chain links TRBV20-1 to TRBJ2-1, with TRBD2 identical over 11 bases. CDR1 is DFQATT and CDR2 is SNEGSKA in the germline V gene (reference sequence). The CDR3 is 15 residues long. V lost 0 bases to trimming and J lost 7 bases; unmatched junction nucleotides: 5. The CDR3 reads CSARDLLAGVNEQFF. CDR3 nucleotide sequence: TGCAGTGCTAGAGATTTACTAGCGGGAGTTAATGAGCAGTTCTTC.

The chain links TRBV6-2 or TRBV6-3 to TRBJ2-7, with 14 bases aligning to TRBD2. Trimming took 8 bases from V and 7 from J; bases not matched to a gene: 7. CDR3 length equals 14 residues. Germline V gene lookup returns CDR1 MNHEY and CDR2 SVGEGT. The CDR3 loop is CASLETSGRGEQYF. The DNA for the CDR3 is TGTGCCAGCTTGGAGACTAGCGGGAGGGGGGAGCAGTACTTC.

This clonotype was seen more than once but under ten times. J is TRBJ2-1 and V is TRBV2; D could derive from TRBD1 or TRBD2 (5 bases each). V dropped 1 base and J dropped 0 bases, with 7 bases sitting between them. The CDR3 length is 15 residues. Germline CDR1 SNHLY, CDR2 FYNNEI. The CDR3 loop reads CASSEGGSSYNEQFF. CDR3 DNA sequence: TGTGCCAGCAGTGAAGGGGGGAGCTCCTACAATGAGCAGTTCTTC.

The J gene is TRBJ2-3, the V gene TRBV20-1; D is possibly TRBD2 (5 bases). Trimming took 4 bases from V and 0 from J, leaving 14 bases between them. This CDR3 comprises 15 residues. The germline CDR1 and CDR2 sequences are DFQATT and SNEGSKA (reference sequence). The CDR3: CSANERRGSTDTQYF. The DNA for the CDR3 is TGCAGTGCTAACGAGCGGAGAGGTAGCACAGATACGCAGTATTTT.

This chain joins TRBV20-1 and TRBJ2-1, with a possible D match to TRBD2 (5 bases). Germline lookup yields CDR1 DFQATT and CDR2 SNEGSKA (reference sequence). V shed 3 bases and J shed 5 bases, with 11 bases lying between them. The CDR3 runs 13 residues. CDR3 sequence: CSASGWEHNEQFF. CDR3 nucleotide sequence: TGCAGTGCTAGCGGTTGGGAGCACAATGAGCAGTTCTTC.

The V and J genes are TRBV20-1 and TRBJ1-4; D not resolved. Trimming removed 1 base at V and 8 bases at J, with 14 bases between. The germline V gene has CDR1 DFQATT and CDR2 SNEGSKA (reference sequence). The CDR3 runs 14 residues. The CDR3 nucleotides are TGCAGTGCTAGAGGGTCGATGGGAGGCGAAAAACTGTTTTTT. This codes for CSARGSMGGEKLFF.

This clonotype came up a few times. The gene calls are TRBV7-9 and TRBJ2-1; 7 positions agree with TRBD1. This CDR3 has 19 amino acids. Germline lookup yields CDR1 SEHNR and CDR2 FQNEAQ (reference sequence). Trimming at V came to 5 bases and at J to 4 bases, leaving 20 bases not matched to a gene. CDR3 loop: CASSPPPRQGESSYNEQFF. CDR3 bases: TGTGCCAGCAGCCCTCCCCCCCGCCAGGGGGAATCGTCGTACAATGAGCAGTTCTTC.

This chain connects TRBV5-4 to TRBJ2-3, with D possibly matching TRBD2 (5 bases). CDR1 and CDR2 (germline): SGHNT, YYREEE (reference sequence). The ends were cut back, 0 bases at V and 2 bases at J, with 13 bases in the middle. The CDR3 totals 16 residues. CDR3 in amino acids: CASSLELGSSTDTQYF. CDR3 nucleotides: TGTGCCAGCAGCTTGGAATTGGGGAGTTCCACAGATACGCAGTATTTT.

The rearrangement joins TRBV2 to TRBJ1-1, with 9 bases identical to TRBD1. With V trimmed by 6 bases and J by 1 base, 0 bases remained unmatched. Germline V gene sequence: CDR1 SNHLY, CDR2 FYNNEI. The CDR3 spans 13 residues. The CDR3 reads CASRDRGNTEAFF. The DNA for the CDR3 is TGTGCCAGCAGGGACAGGGGGAACACTGAAGCTTTCTTT.

V is TRBV18 and J is TRBJ1-1; the D gene is possibly TRBD1 (5 bases). CDR3 length: 17 amino acids. Trimming removed 1 base at V and 3 bases at J, with 18 bases between. Germline V gives CDR1 KGHSH, CDR2 LQKENI. The CDR3: CASSPHNLQGIDTEAFF. The CDR3 DNA is TGTGCCAGCTCACCACACAACCTCCAGGGTATAGACACTGAAGCTTTCTTT. Together with reference TRBV18 and TRBJ1-1, the CDR3 gives the full variable domain: NAGVMQNPRHLVRRRGQEARLRCSPMKGHSHVYWYRQLPEEGLKFMVYLQKENIIDESGMPKERFSAEFPKEGPSILRIQQVVRGDSAAYFCASSPHNLQGIDTEAFFGQGTRLTVV.

In DNA, the CDR3 is TGCAGTGCTAGACAGGCGGGGGGGGCGGAGACCCAGTACTTC. Amino acid sequence: CSARQAGGAETQYF. The chain employs TRBV20-1 and TRBJ2-5; the match to TRBD2 covers 9 bases. V lost 2 bases and J lost 5; bases outside the gene matches: 6. Germline V gene sequence: CDR1 DFQATT, CDR2 SNEGSKA (reference sequence). The CDR3 totals 14 residues.

The V and J genes are TRBV30 and TRBJ2-3, with unresolved D. This CDR3 is 13 amino acids long. The germline CDR1 and CDR2 sequences are GTSNPN and SVGIG (reference sequence). The ends were cut back, 0 bases at V and 2 bases at J, with 6 bases in the middle. The CDR3: CAWSVVTTDTQYF. For the CDR3, the DNA is TGTGCCTGGAGTGTTGTAACCACAGATACGCAGTATTTT. The full variable domain, completed using reference TRBV30 and TRBJ2-3, is SQTIHQWPATLVQPVGSPLSLECTVEGTSNPNLYWYRQAAGRGLQLLFYSVGIGQISSEVPQNLSASRPQDRQFILSSKKLLLSDSGFYLCAWSVVTTDTQYFGPGTRLTVL.

This clonotype was counted only a few times. V usage is TRBV6-1 and J usage is TRBJ2-3; D remains unclear. V lost 9 bases and J lost 4, with 17 bases in between. The germline gives CDR1 MNHNS, CDR2 SASEGT. This CDR3 region has 14 residues. CDR3 loop: CASRGGHVADTQYF. The CDR3 DNA is TGTGCCAGTAGAGGTGGGCATGTGGCAGATACGCAGTATTTT.